This entry lists 21 T cell receptor beta chains sequenced from one sample in a study of shared clonotypes between healthy human individuals. Sequencing used immunoSEQ multiplex PCR; TCRdb keeps in-frame clones, though not all of them. The sample has 2 million to 2.5 million clones, roughly 95% seen once; the top ten hold approximately 0.13%. The sequenced sample was naive CD4+ T cells sorted from blood. Stated subset: CD45RA+ positively selected. The origin of the receptors is a man between 18 and 29 years old in good health.

The rearrangement links TRBV9 to TRBJ1-1; D is possibly TRBD1 (6 bases). Germline lookup yields CDR1 SGDLS and CDR2 YYNGEE. The CDR3 contains 13 residues. V was trimmed by 4 bases and J by 7 bases, leaving 14 bases between them. The CDR3 nucleotides read TGTGCCAGCAGCCCCGAGGGGGTGTTTGAAGCTTTCTTT. Translation gives CASSPEGVFEAFF.

A word on this clone: The sample contains more than one DNA sequence encoding this CDR3. The CDR3 region is CASSPGTGVYEQYF. CDR3 nucleotides: TGTGCCAGCTCACCCGGGACAGGGGTCTACGAGCAGTACTTC. The V and J genes are TRBV18 and TRBJ2-7; 10 positions match TRBD1. The CDR3 sequence is 14 residues long. With V trimmed by 3 bases and J by 3 bases, 2 bases remained unmatched. Germline CDR1 and CDR2: KGHSH and LQKENI.

The CDR3 is CASSGAHAPNQPQHF. DNA of the CDR3: TGTGCCAGCAGTGGGGCCCATGCCCCTAATCAGCCCCAGCATTTT. The rearrangement uses TRBV2 and TRBJ1-5; D unresolved. Per germline, CDR1 SNHLY and CDR2 FYNNEI. This CDR3 contains 15 residues. Between the trimmed V and J ends, which lost 4 bases and 4 bases, there was a span of 14 bases.

V and J are TRBV18 and TRBJ2-1, with 7 bases fitting TRBD1. Unmatched junction bases numbered 6, after V lost 4 bases and J lost 3 bases. This CDR3 has 15 residues. Germline values: CDR1 KGHSH, CDR2 LQKENI. The DNA for the CDR3 is TGTGCCAGCTCACGGCCCGGGACAGTCTACAATGAGCAGTTCTTC. This encodes CASSRPGTVYNEQFF.

In DNA form, the CDR3 reads TGTGCCAGTAGTATAGGAGCGGCAGAGACCCAGTACTTC. Encoded protein: CASSIGAAETQYF. The chain combines TRBV19 with TRBJ2-5, with TRBD2 as a possible D gene (5 bases). The CDR3 consists of 13 residues. Germline V CDR1 and CDR2: LNHDA, SQIVND (reference sequence). V lost 1 base and J lost 4, with 7 bases in between.

The J gene is TRBJ1-2, the V gene TRBV5-1, with D possibly matching TRBD1 (6 bases). Germline V gene sequence: CDR1 SGHRS, CDR2 YFSETQ. This CDR3 comprises 13 residues. Trimming removed 1 base at V and 8 bases at J, with 12 bases between. CDR3 amino acids: CASSLQDQGGYTF. The DNA for the CDR3 is TGCGCCAGCAGCTTGCAAGACCAGGGGGGCTACACCTTC.

V is TRBV11-1 and J is TRBJ1-6, with a weak D call TRBD1 (5 bases). Germline V lookup: CDR1 SGHAT, CDR2 FQDESV (reference sequence). This CDR3 has 18 amino acids. With 9 bases removed from V and 0 bases from J, the gap between germline ends came to 21 bases. The CDR3 bases are TGTGCCAGTCAGCCCGGGACCGCCACAAGCTCCTATAATTCACCCCTCCACTTT. Translation: CASQPGTATSSYNSPLHF.

The chain carries TRBV6-5 and TRBJ2-1; D possibly corresponds to TRBD2 (5 bases). Looked up from germline, CDR1 is MNHEY and CDR2 is SVGAGI. The CDR3 runs 15 residues. V was cut by 5 bases and J by 4 bases, with 15 bases left in between. The CDR3 sequence: CASSNPGGWYNEQFF. DNA of the CDR3: TGTGCCAGCAGTAACCCCGGCGGGTGGTACAATGAGCAGTTCTTC.

The chain couples TRBV2 to TRBJ2-3; 9 nucleotides align to TRBD2. This CDR3 has 16 residues. The germline V gene encodes CDR1 SNHLY and CDR2 FYNNEI. Losses at the gene ends were 5 bases for V and 6 bases for J; bases not matched to a gene: 12. The CDR3 loop reads CASSPGSGRSGDTQYF. The CDR3 DNA sequence: TGTGCCAGCAGTCCGGGTAGCGGGAGATCAGGGGATACGCAGTATTTT.

V is TRBV27 and J is TRBJ2-5; 11 nucleotides line up with TRBD2. The CDR3 is 15 residues long. The V segment lost 6 bases and the J segment 3 bases; nucleotides outside the gene matches: 6. Germline CDR1 reads MNHEY; CDR2 reads SMNVEV (reference sequence). The CDR3: CASRPLAGVEETQYF. In DNA form, the CDR3 reads TGTGCCAGCAGACCACTAGCGGGGGTGGAAGAGACCCAGTACTTC.

The chain links TRBV6-1 to TRBJ2-7; no clear D. The V and J ends lost 1 base and 0 bases respectively, with 13 bases between them. The CDR3 has 16 residues. The germline gives CDR1 MNHNS, CDR2 SASEGT. The CDR3 DNA follows: TGTGCCAGCAGTGAAGAAGGGCAGAGGAGCTCCTACGAGCAGTACTTC. It codes for CASSEEGQRSSYEQYF.

This chain uses TRBV28 with TRBJ2-5, with a possible D match to TRBD2 (5 bases). V was cut by 3 bases and J by 5 bases, with 16 bases left in between. The germline V gene has CDR1 MDHEN and CDR2 SYDVKM. The CDR3 length is 15 residues. CDR3 residues: CASSFNGGRGETQYF. For the CDR3, the DNA is TGTGCCAGCAGTTTTAATGGCGGGCGAGGGGAGACCCAGTACTTC.

The chain combines TRBV30 with TRBJ2-1; possible D gene TRBD2, 5 bases. In germline, CDR1 is GTSNPN, CDR2 SVGIG (reference sequence). Trimming took off 1 base at V and 3 bases at J, with 10 bases between the two ends. The CDR3 loop spans 14 amino acids. The CDR3 bases are TGTGCCTGGAGTGGGGGAAGCGGCTACAATGAGCAGTTCTTC. This gives the protein CAWSGGSGYNEQFF.

This clone came up once. The rearrangement joins TRBV7-9 to TRBJ2-1; D unresolved. V was cut by 1 base and J by 2 bases, with 12 bases left in between. CDR1 is SEHNR, CDR2 FQNEAQ, per germline (reference sequence). The CDR3 length is 16 residues. DNA for the CDR3: TGTGCCAGCAGCTTAGAGTATGTCGAAGCCTACAATGAGCAGTTCTTC. Protein sequence: CASSLEYVEAYNEQFF.

V and J are TRBV9 and TRBJ2-3; TRBD2 matches at 7 bases. Trimming removed 1 base from V and 2 bases from J; junction bases left unmatched: 10. Germline assignment: CDR1 SGDLS and CDR2 YYNGEE. This CDR3 comprises 17 residues. In nucleotides, the CDR3 is TGTGCCAGCAGCGTAACCGGTCGCGGGGGTGTCACAGATACGCAGTATTTT. Encoded protein: CASSVTGRGGVTDTQYF.

The chain couples TRBV12-2 to TRBJ2-7. TRBV12-2 is marked as a pseudogene. This CDR3 is 15 amino acids long. CDR3 in DNA: TGTGCAAGTCGCTTGAGGACGTCGGCCGGTGGGGAGCAGTACTTC. Its translation is CASRLRTSAGGEQYF.

The chain couples TRBV28 to TRBJ2-7, with D unresolved. Trimming took 3 bases from V and 3 from J, leaving 6 bases between them. This CDR3 is 12 amino acids long. Germline values: CDR1 MDHEN, CDR2 SYDVKM. The CDR3: CASSFVGYEQYF. In DNA, the CDR3 is TGTGCCAGCAGTTTTGTCGGCTACGAGCAGTACTTC.

The rearrangement uses TRBV5-1 and TRBJ1-1; D might be TRBD1 (6 bases). Germline values: CDR1 SGHRS, CDR2 YFSETQ. The CDR3 covers 17 residues. Trimming shortened V by 1 base and J by 0 bases, and 16 bases separated the two germline ends. This CDR3 is CASSLPLGAPMNTEAFF. CDR3 DNA: TGCGCCAGCAGCTTGCCCCTGGGGGCCCCAATGAACACTGAAGCTTTCTTT.

The V call is TRBV19, the J call TRBJ1-2, with D unclear. V was clipped by 9 bases and J by 4 bases, with 18 bases between them. The CDR3 extends over 14 amino acids. The germline gives CDR1 LNHDA, CDR2 SQIVND (reference sequence). CDR3 sequence: CASKDGPSFYGYTF. The CDR3 nucleotides read TGTGCCAGCAAGGACGGCCCTTCTTTCTATGGCTACACCTTC.

This clone showed up just once. The chain joins TRBV19 to TRBJ2-7; D is undetermined. CDR1 LNHDA and CDR2 SQIVND come from the germline V gene (reference sequence). With 5 bases removed from V and 9 bases from J, the gap between germline ends came to 20 bases. This CDR3 has 14 amino acids. CDR3: CASSPWKNEVGQYF. DNA for the CDR3: TGTGCCAGTAGTCCTTGGAAGAATGAGGTGGGGCAGTACTTC.

The V call is TRBV28, the J call TRBJ2-6; D possibly corresponds to TRBD1 (5 bases). The CDR3 runs 17 residues. CDR1 is MDHEN, CDR2 SYDVKM, per germline. The ends were cut back, 5 bases at V and 0 bases at J, with 14 bases in the middle. For the CDR3, the DNA is TGTGCCAGCAGTCTTTATAGGGGCAGCTCTGGGGCCAACGTCCTGACTTTC. It yields the protein CASSLYRGSSGANVLTF.